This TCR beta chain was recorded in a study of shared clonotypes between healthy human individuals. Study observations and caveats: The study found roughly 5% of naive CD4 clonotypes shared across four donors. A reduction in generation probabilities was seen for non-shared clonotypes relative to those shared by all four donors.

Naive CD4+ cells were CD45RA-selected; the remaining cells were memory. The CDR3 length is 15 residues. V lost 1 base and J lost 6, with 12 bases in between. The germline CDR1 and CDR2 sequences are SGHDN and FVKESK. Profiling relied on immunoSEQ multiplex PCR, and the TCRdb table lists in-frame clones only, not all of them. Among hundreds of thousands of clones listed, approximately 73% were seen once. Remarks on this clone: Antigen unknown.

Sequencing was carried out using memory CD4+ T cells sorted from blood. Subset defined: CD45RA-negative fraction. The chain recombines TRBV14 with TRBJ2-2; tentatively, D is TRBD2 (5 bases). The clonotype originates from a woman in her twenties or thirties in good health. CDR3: CASSQVVGVAGELFF. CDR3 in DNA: TGTGCCAGCAGCCAAGTTGTGGGAGTGGCCGGGGAGCTGTTTTTT.